This TCR beta chain was recorded in a study of shared clonotypes between healthy human individuals. Produced via immunoSEQ multiplex PCR; TCRdb's table is partial and in-frame only. Of about 2.2 million clones listed, around 95% are singletons. A word on this clone: Its specificity is not known.

CDR1 and CDR2 (germline): LNHDA, SQIVND (reference sequence). The CDR3 runs to 15 residues. V was pared by 5 bases and J by 4 bases, with 16 bases between. Whole-study results and caveats: The sharing of 4.5% to 6.5% of naive CD4 clonotypes was seen across several donors.

It was CD45RO-negative cells, positively selected for CCR7, that made up naive CD8 cells, with terminally differentiated effector memory CD45RA+ cells excluded. The clonotype comes from a man between 18 and 35 years old in good health. Some clones in this sample may be carry-over from other donors' samples. The source material was naive CD8+ T cells from PBMCs. This chain uses TRBV19 with TRBJ2-3, with D possibly called TRBD1 or TRBD2 (7 bases each). The CDR3 region is CASSPDREGADTQYF. CDR3 bases: TGTGCCAGTAGTCCTGACAGGGAGGGCGCAGATACGCAGTATTTT.